The 21 T cell receptor beta chains listed next were all sequenced from one sample in a study of cytomegalovirus exposure and HLA in healthy donors. Primers: 60 Vbeta forward and 13 Jbeta reverse. Sequencing used immunoSEQ multiplex PCR; TCRdb keeps in-frame clones, though not all of them. The data contain around 50,000 clones, roughly 76% of them seen just once; the ten biggest clones take up roughly 6.3%. Sequencing was done on a sample of PBMCs. The receptors stem from a man aged 25-45 years in good health and CMV-seronegative.

The chain employs TRBV27 and TRBJ2-1; 7 bases map to TRBD2. The CDR3 consists of 15 residues. V shed 6 bases, J shed 1 base, and the junction held 6 bases outside the gene matches. Germline-derived CDR1 and CDR2 are MNHEY and SMNVEV (reference sequence). The CDR3 loop reads CASSAGVGSYNEQFF. CDR3 nucleotide sequence: TGTGCCAGCAGCGCGGGAGTAGGATCCTACAATGAGCAGTTCTTC.

As DNA, the CDR3 is TGTGCCAGCAGTCGTGTGGGCCAGACTATTCTTGAAGCTTTCTTT. This codes for CASSRVGQTILEAFF. The chain couples TRBV9 to TRBJ1-1; unclear D gene. Germline-derived CDR1 and CDR2 are SGDLS and YYNGEE. The germline V and J ends were trimmed by 5 bases and 7 bases, with 21 bases remaining between them. CDR3 length equals 15 residues.

This clone was counted a few times. The chain is built from TRBV5-4 and TRBJ1-2, with D tentatively TRBD1 (5 bases). Looked up from germline, CDR1 is SGHNT and CDR2 is YYREEE (reference sequence). V was shortened by 2 bases and J by 2 bases, with 16 bases between the two germline ends. The CDR3 is made up of 16 amino acids. The CDR3 is CASSLGAHQINYGYTF. CDR3 DNA: TGTGCCAGCAGCTTAGGGGCCCATCAGATAAACTATGGCTACACCTTC. The full variable domain, completed using reference TRBV5-4 and TRBJ1-2, is ETGVTQSPTHLIKTRGQQVTLRCSSQSGHNTVSWYQQALGQGPQFIFQYYREEENGRGNFPPRFSGLQFPNYSSELNVNALELDDSALYLCASSLGAHQINYGYTFGSGTRLTVV.

V is TRBV6-5 and J is TRBJ1-6; 9 bases are a match to TRBD1. The junction had 2 bases not matched to a gene; V was cut back by 5 bases and J by 6 bases. Germline assignment: CDR1 MNHEY and CDR2 SVGAGI. The CDR3 is 14 amino acids. The CDR3 here is CASSPGQGNSPLHF. The CDR3 bases are TGTGCCAGCAGTCCGGGACAGGGTAATTCACCCCTCCACTTT.

The J gene is TRBJ1-4, the V gene TRBV19; D may be TRBD1 (6 bases). V lost 7 bases to trimming and J lost 0 bases, with 12 bases between them. The CDR3 length is 15 residues. Germline CDR1 reads LNHDA; CDR2 reads SQIVND (reference sequence). The CDR3 loop reads CASKQGSATNEKLFF. The CDR3 DNA reads TGTGCCAGTAAACAGGGCTCCGCAACTAATGAAAAACTGTTTTTT.

The J gene is TRBJ2-7, the V gene TRBV5-1; perhaps TRBD2 as D (6 bases). There are 14 residues in the CDR3. Trimming took 0 bases from V and 3 from J, leaving 10 bases between them. Germline values: CDR1 SGHRS, CDR2 YFSETQ. In DNA form, the CDR3 reads TGCGCCAGCAGCTTGGCCGGGAGAGGCTACGAGCAGTACTTC. Its protein is CASSLAGRGYEQYF.

CDR3 sequence reads: CASSRQGGTDTQYF. CDR3 in DNA: TGCGCCAGCAGCCGCCAGGGTGGAACAGATACGCAGTATTTT. This chain links TRBV5-1 with TRBJ2-3; D possibly corresponds to TRBD1 (5 bases). This CDR3 has 14 residues. V lost 4 bases to trimming and J lost 3 bases, with 12 bases between them. Looked up from germline, CDR1 is SGHRS and CDR2 is YFSETQ.

Only a few counts were recorded for this clone. Because it lacks the conserved phenylalanine or tryptophan at the end, this CDR3 is likely a read error. Because the CDR3's place on the DNA is in doubt, the DNA is left out and the CDR3 is given as listed by TCRdb. The rearrangement joins TRBV19 to TRBJ1-1; TRBD1 is the table's D call, not checked against the DNA. Counting both end residues, the CDR3 totals 14 amino acids. Germline CDR1 LNHDA, CDR2 SQIVND (reference sequence). CDR3 loop: CASSFTNRDTEALV.

The genes are TRBV15 and TRBJ2-6; TRBD1 agrees at 8 bases. The CDR3 covers 19 residues. In germline, CDR1 is LNHNV, CDR2 YYDKDF (reference sequence). J lost 1 base, V lost 4 bases, and 12 bases had no gene match. Here the CDR3 DNA reads TGTGCCACCAGCAAACTACCCGGGACAGGCCCTTCTGGGGCCAACGTCCTGACTTTC. Residues: CATSKLPGTGPSGANVLTF.

This sequence joins TRBV5-6 and TRBJ1-2, with 11 bases aligning to TRBD1. The CDR3 contains 18 residues. After removal of 4 bases from V and 0 bases from J, the junction contained 11 bases not matched to a gene. Germline V gene data show CDR1 as SGHDT and CDR2 as YYEEEE. The CDR3 spells CASSHPDRGPLANYGYTF. CDR3 in DNA: TGTGCCAGCAGCCACCCGGACAGGGGGCCTTTAGCTAACTATGGCTACACCTTC.

This clone has just one count. The rearrangement links TRBV5-4 to TRBJ2-5; tentatively, D is TRBD2 (6 bases). Per the germline V gene, CDR1 is SGHNT and CDR2 is YYREEE (reference sequence). Between the trimmed V and J ends, which lost 1 base and 3 bases, there was a span of 10 bases. This CDR3 is built from 14 residues. The CDR3 region has the DNA TGTGCCAGCAGCTTGCCGGGAGAGAAAGAGACCCAGTACTTC. It translates to CASSLPGEKETQYF.

J is TRBJ2-7 and V is TRBV7-9; D may be TRBD1 (6 bases). The germline CDR1 and CDR2 sequences are SEHNR and FQNEAQ (reference sequence). CDR3 length equals 13 residues. Trimming cost V 4 bases and J 0 bases, with 7 bases left between them. The CDR3 here is CASSYRVSYEQYF. The CDR3 region has the DNA TGTGCCAGCAGCTACAGGGTCTCCTACGAGCAGTACTTC.

The chain couples TRBV5-1 to TRBJ1-2; 7 bases agree with TRBD1. The CDR3 consists of 13 residues. Losses at the gene ends were 5 bases for V and 8 bases for J; bases not matched to a gene: 9. Germline assignment: CDR1 SGHRS and CDR2 YFSETQ. The CDR3 DNA reads TGCGCCAGCAGGGAAACAGGGGATCGGGGCTACACCTTC. Translated, it gives CASRETGDRGYTF.

The sample holds one count of this clone. The J gene is TRBJ1-3, the V gene TRBV6-6; D not certain. CDR1 is MNHNY and CDR2 is SVGAGI in the germline V gene (reference sequence). Trimming took off 3 bases at V and 1 base at J, with 7 bases between the two ends. This CDR3 region has 14 residues. CDR3 DNA: TGTGCCAGCAGTTATTCTCGTTCTGGAAACACCATATATTTT. The encoded protein is CASSYSRSGNTIYF.

V usage is TRBV29-1 and J usage is TRBJ1-1; D is undetermined. V was pared by 6 bases and J by 1 base, with 9 bases between. The CDR3 runs to 12 residues. Germline lookup yields CDR1 SQVTM and CDR2 ANQGSEA. In nucleotides, the CDR3 is TGCAGCGTGATACGGTCGAACACTGAAGCTTTCTTT. Translation gives CSVIRSNTEAFF.

V is TRBV15 and J is TRBJ2-1, with 10 bases fitting TRBD2. The germline V gene has CDR1 LNHNV and CDR2 YYDKDF (reference sequence). The CDR3 consists of 16 residues. V shed 5 bases, J shed 8 bases, and the junction held 12 bases outside the gene matches. The CDR3 DNA sequence: TGTGCCACCAGCGGGCTAGCGGGAGCGGGGGTGGATGAGCAGTTCTTC. It codes for CATSGLAGAGVDEQFF. The full variable domain, its missing parts supplied by reference TRBV15 and TRBJ2-1, is DAMVIQNPRYQVTQFGKPVTLSCSQTLNHNVMYWYQQKSSQAPKLLFHYYDKDFNNEADTPDNFQSRRPNTSFCFLDIRSPGLGDTAMYLCATSGLAGAGVDEQFFGPGTRLTVL.

The chain recombines TRBV5-1 with TRBJ2-6; no clear D gene. Germline CDR1 SGHRS, CDR2 YFSETQ. The ends were cut back, 0 bases at V and 0 bases at J, with 4 bases in the middle. The CDR3 totals 15 residues. CDR3 residues: CASSLGGSGANVLTF. DNA of the CDR3: TGCGCCAGCAGCTTGGGCGGCTCTGGGGCCAACGTCCTGACTTTC.

This rearrangement joins TRBV7-9 to TRBJ2-7; no clear D gene. This CDR3 comprises 13 residues. V dropped 1 base and J dropped 3 bases, with 7 bases sitting between them. Germline assignment: CDR1 SEHNR and CDR2 FQNEAQ (reference sequence). CDR3 in DNA: TGTGCCAGCAGCTTAGATGGCAGCTACGAGCAGTACTTC. Translation: CASSLDGSYEQYF.

The rearrangement joins TRBV25-1 to TRBJ2-7, with 8 bases that match TRBD2. V lost 2 bases and J lost 4; bases outside the gene matches: 13. The CDR3 totals 17 residues. CDR1 MGHDK and CDR2 SYGVNS come from the germline V gene. The CDR3 DNA reads TGTGCCAGCAGTGAAACGACGGGAGGTAGCGGGGTTTACGAGCAGTACTTC. Protein sequence: CASSETTGGSGVYEQYF.

There are a few counts of this clone. Within the sample, other DNA sequences also encode this same CDR3. V usage is TRBV5-1 and J usage is TRBJ1-4; D not certain. V gave up 5 bases and J gave up 0 bases, with 11 bases separating them. The CDR3 is 15 residues long. The germline V gene has CDR1 SGHRS and CDR2 YFSETQ. The CDR3 DNA reads as TGCGCCAGCAGGAACGCTCCAGCAACTAATGAAAAACTGTTTTTT. Its protein product is CASRNAPATNEKLFF.

The CDR3 DNA reads as TGTGCCAGCAGTGAAGCGCTTCCAGGGCCCGATACGCAGTATTTT. Its protein is CASSEALPGPDTQYF. The chain recombines TRBV2 with TRBJ2-3, with a weak D call TRBD1 (5 bases). V was pared by 0 bases and J by 6 bases, with 13 bases between. Germline V gives CDR1 SNHLY, CDR2 FYNNEI. The CDR3 consists of 15 residues.